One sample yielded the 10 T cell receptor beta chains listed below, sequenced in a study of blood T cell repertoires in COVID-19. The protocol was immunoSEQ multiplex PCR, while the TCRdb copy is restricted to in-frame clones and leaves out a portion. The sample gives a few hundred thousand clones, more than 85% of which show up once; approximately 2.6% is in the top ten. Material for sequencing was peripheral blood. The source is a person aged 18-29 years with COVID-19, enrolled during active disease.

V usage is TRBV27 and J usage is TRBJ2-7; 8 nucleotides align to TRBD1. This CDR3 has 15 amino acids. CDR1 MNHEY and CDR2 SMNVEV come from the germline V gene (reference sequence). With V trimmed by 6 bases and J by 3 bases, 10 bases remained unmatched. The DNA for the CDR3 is TGTGCCAGCAGCCAAGGGACAGGACAGGTCTACGAGCAGTACTTC. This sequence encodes CASSQGTGQVYEQYF.

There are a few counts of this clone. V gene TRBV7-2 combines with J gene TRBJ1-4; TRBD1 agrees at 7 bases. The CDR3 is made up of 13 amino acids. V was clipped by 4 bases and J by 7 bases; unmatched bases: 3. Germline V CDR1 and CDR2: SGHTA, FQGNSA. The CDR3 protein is CASSSGQPEKLFF. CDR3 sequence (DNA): TGTGCCAGCAGCTCGGGACAGCCTGAAAAACTGTTTTTT.

This CDR3 reads CASSQAGDADTQYF. In nucleotides, the CDR3 is TGCGCCAGCAGCCAGGCGGGAGATGCAGATACGCAGTATTTT. The chain is built from TRBV4-3 and TRBJ2-3, with TRBD2 matching 7 bases. The CDR3 runs 14 residues. Losses at the gene ends were 3 bases for V and 4 bases for J; bases not matched to a gene: 4. Germline lookup yields CDR1 LGHNA and CDR2 YSLEER.

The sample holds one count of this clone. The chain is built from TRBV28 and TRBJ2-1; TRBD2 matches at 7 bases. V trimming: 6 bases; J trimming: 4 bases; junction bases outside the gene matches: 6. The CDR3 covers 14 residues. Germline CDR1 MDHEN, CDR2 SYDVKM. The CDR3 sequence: CASSLAEHYNEQFF. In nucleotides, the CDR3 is TGTGCCAGCAGCCTAGCGGAGCATTACAATGAGCAGTTCTTC.

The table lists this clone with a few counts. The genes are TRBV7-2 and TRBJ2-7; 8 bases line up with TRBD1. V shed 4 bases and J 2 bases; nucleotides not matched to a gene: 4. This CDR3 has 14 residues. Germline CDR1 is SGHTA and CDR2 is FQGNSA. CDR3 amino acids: CASSWGQVAYEQYF. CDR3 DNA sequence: TGTGCCAGCAGCTGGGGACAGGTCGCCTACGAGCAGTACTTC.

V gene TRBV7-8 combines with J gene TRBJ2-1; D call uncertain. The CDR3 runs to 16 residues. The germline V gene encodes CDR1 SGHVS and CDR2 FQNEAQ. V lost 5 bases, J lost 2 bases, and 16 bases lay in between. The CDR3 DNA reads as TGTGCCAGCAGCCCCTTTTCGCCCACTACCTACAATGAGCAGTTCTTC. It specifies CASSPFSPTTYNEQFF.

The CDR3 reads CASSEARGQALNEKLFF. The DNA of the CDR3 is TGTGCCAGCAGTGAAGCCAGGGGACAGGCTCTTAATGAAAAACTGTTTTTT. The chain uses TRBV6-1 and TRBJ1-4, with 8 bases that match TRBD1. This CDR3 is 17 amino acids long. In germline, CDR1 is MNHNS, CDR2 SASEGT. V was pared by 0 bases and J by 4 bases, with 7 bases of the junction left unmatched.

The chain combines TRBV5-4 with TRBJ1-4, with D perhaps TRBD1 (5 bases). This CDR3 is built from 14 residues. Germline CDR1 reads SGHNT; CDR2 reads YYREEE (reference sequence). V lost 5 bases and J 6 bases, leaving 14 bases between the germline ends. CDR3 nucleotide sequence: TGTGCCAGCAGGACCGGGACGGGGGATGAAAAACTGTTTTTT. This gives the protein CASRTGTGDEKLFF.

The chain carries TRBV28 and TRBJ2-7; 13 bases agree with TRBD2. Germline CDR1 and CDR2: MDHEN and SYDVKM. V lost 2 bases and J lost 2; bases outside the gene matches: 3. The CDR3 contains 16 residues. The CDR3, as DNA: TGTGCCAGCAGTTTAGGTGGACTAGCGGGAGCCTACGAGCAGTACTTC. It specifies CASSLGGLAGAYEQYF.

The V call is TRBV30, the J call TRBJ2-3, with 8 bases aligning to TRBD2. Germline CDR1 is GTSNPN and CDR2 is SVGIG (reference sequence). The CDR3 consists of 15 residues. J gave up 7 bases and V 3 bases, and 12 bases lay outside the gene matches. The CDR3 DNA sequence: TGTGCCTGGAGGGGGAAGGTTGCGGGAGGCAATACGCAGTATTTT. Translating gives CAWRGKVAGGNTQYF.